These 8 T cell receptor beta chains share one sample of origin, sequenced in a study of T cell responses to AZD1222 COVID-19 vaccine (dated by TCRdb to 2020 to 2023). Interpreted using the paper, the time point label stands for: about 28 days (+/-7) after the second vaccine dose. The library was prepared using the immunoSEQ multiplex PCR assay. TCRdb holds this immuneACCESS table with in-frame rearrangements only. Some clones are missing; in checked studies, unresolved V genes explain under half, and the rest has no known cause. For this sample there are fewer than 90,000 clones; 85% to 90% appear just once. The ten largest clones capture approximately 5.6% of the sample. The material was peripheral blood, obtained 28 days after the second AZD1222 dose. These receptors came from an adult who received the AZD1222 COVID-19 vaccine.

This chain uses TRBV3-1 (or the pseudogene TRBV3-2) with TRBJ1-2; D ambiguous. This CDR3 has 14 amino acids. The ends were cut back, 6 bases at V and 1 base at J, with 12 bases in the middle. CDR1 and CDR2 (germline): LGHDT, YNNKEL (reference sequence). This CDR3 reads CASRPEGYNYGYTF. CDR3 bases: TGTGCCAGCAGGCCAGAGGGATATAACTATGGCTACACCTTC.

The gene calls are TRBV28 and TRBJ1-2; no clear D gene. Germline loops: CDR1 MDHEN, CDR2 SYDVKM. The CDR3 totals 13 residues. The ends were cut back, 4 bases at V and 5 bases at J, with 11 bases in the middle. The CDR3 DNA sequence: TGTGCCAGCAGTTCCTCAGTTCCGTATGGCTACACCTTC. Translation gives CASSSSVPYGYTF.

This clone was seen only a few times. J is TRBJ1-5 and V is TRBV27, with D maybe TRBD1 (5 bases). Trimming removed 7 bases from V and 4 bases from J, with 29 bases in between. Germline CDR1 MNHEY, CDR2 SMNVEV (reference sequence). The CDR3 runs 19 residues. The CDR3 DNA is TGTGCCAGCAAAAGCGGGGGAGGGGCAGGGAGGGGTGTTAATCAGCCCCAGCATTTT. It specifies CASKSGGGAGRGVNQPQHF.

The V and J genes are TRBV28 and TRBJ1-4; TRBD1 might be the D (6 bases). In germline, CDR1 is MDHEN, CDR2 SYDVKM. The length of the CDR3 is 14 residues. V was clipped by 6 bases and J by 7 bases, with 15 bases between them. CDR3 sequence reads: CASSSGQTGEKLFF. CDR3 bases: TGTGCCAGCAGCTCGGGACAAACGGGTGAAAAACTGTTTTTT.

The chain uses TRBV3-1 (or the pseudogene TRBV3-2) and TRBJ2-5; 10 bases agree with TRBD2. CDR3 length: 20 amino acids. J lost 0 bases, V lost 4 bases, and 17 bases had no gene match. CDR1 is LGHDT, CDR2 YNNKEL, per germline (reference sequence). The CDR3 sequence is CASSPLARTSGLPYQETQYF. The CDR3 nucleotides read TGTGCCAGCAGCCCCCTCGCCCGGACTAGCGGACTCCCGTACCAAGAGACCCAGTACTTC.

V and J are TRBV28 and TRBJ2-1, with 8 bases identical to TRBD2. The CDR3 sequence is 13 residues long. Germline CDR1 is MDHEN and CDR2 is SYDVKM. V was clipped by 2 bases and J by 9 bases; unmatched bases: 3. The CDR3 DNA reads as TGTGCCAGCAGTTTAGGCGGGAGGACTGAGCAGTTCTTC. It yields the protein CASSLGGRTEQFF.

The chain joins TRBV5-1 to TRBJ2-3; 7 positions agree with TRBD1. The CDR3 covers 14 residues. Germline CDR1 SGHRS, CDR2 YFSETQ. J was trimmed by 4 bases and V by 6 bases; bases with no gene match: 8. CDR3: CASTLGQVADTQYF. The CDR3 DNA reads TGCGCCAGCACCCTCGGACAGGTCGCAGATACGCAGTATTTT.

CDR3 in DNA: TGTGCCAGCAGCCCGACTAGCGGGAGTAGGGATGAGCAGTTCTTC. Translation gives CASSPTSGSRDEQFF. The chain combines TRBV7-3 with TRBJ2-1, with 12 bases identical to TRBD2. V was pared by 5 bases and J by 8 bases, with 7 bases of the junction left unmatched. Germline CDR1 is SGHTA and CDR2 is FQGTGA. The CDR3 runs to 15 residues.